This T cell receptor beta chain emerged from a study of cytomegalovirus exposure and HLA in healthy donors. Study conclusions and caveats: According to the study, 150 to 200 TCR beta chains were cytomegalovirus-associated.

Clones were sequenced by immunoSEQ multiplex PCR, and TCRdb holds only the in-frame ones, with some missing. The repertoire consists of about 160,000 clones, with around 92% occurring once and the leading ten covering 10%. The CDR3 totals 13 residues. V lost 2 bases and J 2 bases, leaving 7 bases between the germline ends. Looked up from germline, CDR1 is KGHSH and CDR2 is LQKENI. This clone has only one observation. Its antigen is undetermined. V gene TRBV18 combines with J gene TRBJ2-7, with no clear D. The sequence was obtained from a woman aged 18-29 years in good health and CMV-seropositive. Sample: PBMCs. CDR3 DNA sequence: TGTGCCAGCTCACCAGTCACAGCCTACGAGCAGTACTTC. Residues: CASSPVTAYEQYF. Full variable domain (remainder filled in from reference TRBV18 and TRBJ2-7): NAGVMQNPRHLVRRRGQEARLRCSPMKGHSHVYWYRQLPEEGLKFMVYLQKENIIDESGMPKERFSAEFPKEGPSILRIQQVVRGDSAAYFCASSPVTAYEQYFGPGTRLTVT.